Listed below are T cell receptor beta chains from one sample, sequenced in a study of response to subunit inactivated influenza vaccine. TCRdb independently ran MiXCR on the RT-PCR reads; one entry per CDR3 protein. The sample carries some 600,000 distinct CDR3 sequences, about 15% recorded once. Source: PBMCs from blood, taken around 15 days before vaccination. The receptors shown here come from a man aged 50 to 60 who received an inactivated influenza vaccine. The CDR3 runs from the conserved cysteine through the conserved F or W. The order of the fields is J gene, D gene, V gene, clone size, CDR3 protein, CDR3 DNA. A D gene is named only where the DNA matches it firmly. Where a row states a size, it is once, few, many or the class of an expanded clone; other rows omit it.

TRBJ1-2 . TRBV20-1 many CSASIRSGYTF TGCAGTGCTAGCATTAGGAGCGGCTACACCTTC
TRBJ1-4 . TRBV7-2 . CASSSGGGGEKLFF TGTGCCAGCAGCTCCGGAGGGGGAGGAGAAAAACTGTTTTTT
TRBJ2-7 . TRBV3-1 . CASSQFDVFSYEQYF TGTGCCAGCAGCCAATTCGACGTGTTCTCCTACGAGCAGTACTTC
TRBJ2-7 TRBD1 TRBV7-2 . CASSHPPGTGGSYEQYF TGTGCCAGCAGTCACCCCCCCGGGACAGGGGGGTCCTACGAGCAGTACTTC
TRBJ2-7 TRBD1 TRBV4-3 . CASSQEDRVYEQYF TGCGCCAGCAGCCAAGAGGACAGGGTGTACGAGCAGTACTTC
TRBJ2-7 TRBD1 TRBV20-1 . CSSSSDRVSEQYF TGCAGTTCTAGTTCGGACAGGGTAAGCGAGCAGTACTTC
TRBJ2-1 TRBD1 TRBV5-1 . CASSLRQGPRGEQFF TGCGCCAGCAGCTTGAGACAGGGTCCTAGGGGGGAGCAGTTCTTC
TRBJ2-2 . TRBV4-3 . CASRTDRNTGELFF TGCGCCAGCAGAACAGACAGAAACACCGGGGAGCTGTTTTTT
TRBJ1-2 . TRBV18 many CASSPGRQDNGYTF TGTGCCAGCTCACCGGGGAGACAGGACAATGGCTACACCTTC
TRBJ2-5 . TRBV10-2 few CASRATALETQYF TGCGCCAGCAGGGCGACAGCTTTAGAGACCCAGTACTTC
TRBJ1-1 TRBD1 TRBV7-9 few CASSSARTKQGLLEAFF TGTGCCAGCAGCTCCGCACGGACAAAACAGGGGCTTTTGGAAGCTTTCTTT
TRBJ2-1 . TRBV9 . CASSVVANSYNEQFF TGTGCCAGCAGCGTAGTGGCTAACTCCTACAATGAGCAGTTCTTC
TRBJ2-3 TRBD1 TRBV5-1 . CASSWRQGASTDTQYF TGCGCCAGCAGCTGGCGACAGGGTGCTAGCACAGATACGCAGTATTTT
TRBJ1-1 . TRBV28 . CASSLQGQPMNTEAFF TGTGCCAGCAGTTTACAGGGCCAGCCGATGAACACTGAAGCTTTCTTT
TRBJ2-7 . TRBV10-3 . CAISPQGYYEQYF TGTGCCATCAGTCCCCAGGGGTACTACGAGCAGTACTTC